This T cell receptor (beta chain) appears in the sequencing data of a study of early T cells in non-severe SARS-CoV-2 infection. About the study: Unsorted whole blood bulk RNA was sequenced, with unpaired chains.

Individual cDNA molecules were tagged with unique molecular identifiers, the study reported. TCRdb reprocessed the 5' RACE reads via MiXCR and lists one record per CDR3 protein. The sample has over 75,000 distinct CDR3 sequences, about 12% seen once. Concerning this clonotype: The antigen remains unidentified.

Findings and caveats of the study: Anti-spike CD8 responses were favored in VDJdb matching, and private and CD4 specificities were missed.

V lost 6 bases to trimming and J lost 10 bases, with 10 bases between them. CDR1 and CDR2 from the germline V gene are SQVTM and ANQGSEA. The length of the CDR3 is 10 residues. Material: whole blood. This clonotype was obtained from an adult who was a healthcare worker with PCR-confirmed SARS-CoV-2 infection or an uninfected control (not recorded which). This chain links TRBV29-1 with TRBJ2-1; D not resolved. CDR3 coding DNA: TGCAGCGTGACAAAAGGGGAGCAGTTCTTC. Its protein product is CSVTKGEQFF.